This TCR beta chain was obtained from a study of blood T cell repertoires in COVID-19. For the study at large: From the United States, Italy and Spain came samples of acute and convalescent COVID-19. T cells, B-cell-depleted T cells, or PBMCs provided the cDNA or gDNA that served as material.

J lost 2 bases, V lost 5 bases, and 4 bases had no gene match. Germline CDR1 reads LGHDT; CDR2 reads YNNKEL (reference sequence). The CDR3 totals 15 residues. Profiled with immunoSEQ multiplex PCR; TCRdb holds only in-frame clones, not every one. The table has approximately 360,000 clones, 80% to 90% seen once. This chain joins TRBV3-1 (or the pseudogene TRBV3-2) and TRBJ2-1; 9 bases map to TRBD2. The receptor comes from a man in his forties in a cohort exposed to, infected with or recovered from COVID-19 (not recorded which). Specimen: PBMCs or T cells enriched from blood (not recorded which). CDR3 sequence reads: CASSETSGAYNEQFF. The CDR3 DNA sequence: TGTGCCAGCAGCGAGACTAGCGGAGCCTACAATGAGCAGTTCTTC.